These T cell receptor beta chains were read from a single sample in a study of T cell changes during pregnancy in multiple sclerosis. The data were produced by immunoSEQ multiplex PCR, yet TCRdb's version contains in-frame clones alone and is incomplete. This sample carries tens of thousands of clones, approximately 94% of them seen once, and the ten largest clones take roughly 5.4%. The specimen was CD8+ T cells from peripheral blood mononuclear cells, collected before pregnancy. All receptors come from a female donor with multiple sclerosis, enrolled in a pregnancy study. The CDR3 runs from the conserved cysteine through the conserved F or W. D genes are given only for firm matches. Clone size is stated in some rows and not others, as once, few, many or a class when expanded.

J,V,size,D,CDR3,DNA
TRBJ1-4,TRBV19,-,-,CASSIVSSAAGKLFF,TGTGCCAGTAGTATAGTGTCCTCAGCGGCCGGAAAACTGTTTTTT
TRBJ1-5,TRBV19,-,-,CASSMTDYSNQPQHF,TGTGCCAGTAGTATGACAGATTATAGCAATCAGCCCCAGCATTTT
TRBJ2-7,TRBV5-1,-,-,CASGDGTGPYEQYF,TGCGCCAGCGGAGACGGGACTGGGCCTTACGAGCAGTACTTC
TRBJ1-1,TRBV13,once,-,CASSSLVNTEAFF,TGTGCCAGCAGCTCCCTAGTGAACACTGAAGCTTTCTTT
TRBJ2-3,TRBV18,-,TRBD1,CASTGVGTDTQYF,TGTGCCAGCACAGGGGTGGGCACAGATACGCAGTATTTT
TRBJ1-1,TRBV7-9,-,-,CASNPGDLNTEAFF,TGTGCCAGCAACCCAGGCGACCTGAACACTGAAGCTTTCTTT
TRBJ1-1,TRBV19,-,-,CASSIVRGGEAFF,TGTGCCAGTAGTATCGTCCGGGGGGGGGAAGCTTTCTTT
TRBJ2-5,TRBV7-9,-,-,CASSFPGLNQETQYF,TGTGCCAGCAGCTTCCCGGGACTTAACCAAGAGACCCAGTACTTC
TRBJ1-2,TRBV5-3,-,-,CARSPRVGAAGYTF,TGTGCCAGAAGCCCACGGGTGGGTGCCGCTGGCTACACCTTC
TRBJ2-7,TRBV28,-,TRBD2,CASSSDSGRAGYEQYF,TGTGCCAGCAGTTCCGATAGCGGGAGGGCCGGTTACGAGCAGTACTTC
TRBJ1-1,TRBV2,once,-,CASRRDSLLNTEAFF,TGTGCCAGCAGAAGAGACAGCCTACTGAACACTGAAGCTTTCTTT
TRBJ1-2,TRBV6-1,-,-,CASSDLGGGYGYTF,TGTGCCAGCAGTGACCTCGGGGGAGGCTATGGCTACACCTTC
TRBJ1-1,TRBV4-1,-,-,CASSQDGPSTEAFF,TGCGCCAGCAGCCAAGATGGGCCGAGCACTGAAGCTTTCTTT
TRBJ1-1,TRBV9,-,-,CASSTNTNTEAFF,TGTGCCAGCAGCACAAATACGAACACTGAAGCTTTCTTT
TRBJ2-1,TRBV5-5,-,-,CASSFELSSYNEQFF,TGTGCCAGCAGCTTTGAGCTAAGCTCCTACAATGAGCAGTTCTTC
TRBJ2-1,TRBV5-6,-,TRBD2,CASSLALAPVSYNEQFF,TGTGCCAGCAGCCTAGCACTAGCGCCCGTCTCCTACAATGAGCAGTTCTTC
TRBJ1-2,TRBV27,-,TRBD1,CASSQGGIYGYTF,TGTGCCAGCAGTCAGGGGGGAATTTATGGCTACACCTTC
TRBJ1-1,TRBV28,-,TRBD1,CASSLGSTGATEAFF,TGTGCCAGCAGTTTAGGTTCGACAGGGGCCACTGAAGCTTTCTTT
TRBJ1-1,TRBV4-1,-,TRBD1,CASQTGEGGAFF,TGCGCCAGCCAGACAGGGGAAGGGGGAGCTTTCTTT
TRBJ2-7,TRBV19,-,-,CASTPGGVHEQYF,TGTGCCAGTACCCCAGGTGGTGTCCACGAGCAGTACTTC
TRBJ2-1,TRBV19,-,TRBD2,CASSGWTSGENEQFF,TGTGCCAGTAGCGGATGGACTAGCGGTGAAAATGAGCAGTTCTTC
TRBJ2-2,TRBV13,-,TRBD2,CASASGTSGPTGELFF,TGTGCCAGCGCTTCCGGGACTAGCGGCCCCACCGGGGAGCTGTTTTTT
TRBJ1-2,TRBV7-8,-,-,CASSDRGIGYGYTF,TGTGCCAGCAGCGATAGGGGGATAGGCTATGGCTACACCTTC
TRBJ2-2,TRBV6-6,-,-,CASSYSGTENTGELFF,TGTGCCAGCAGTTACTCGGGTACAGAGAACACCGGGGAGCTGTTTTTT
TRBJ2-7,TRBV11-2,-,TRBD1,CASSTGQVMKEYEQYF,TGTGCCAGCAGCACAGGACAGGTTATGAAGGAGTACGAGCAGTACTTC
TRBJ2-2,TRBV27,-,-,CASSFQGNTGELFF,TGTGCCAGCAGTTTTCAGGGGAACACCGGGGAGCTGTTTTTT
TRBJ2-7,TRBV27,-,-,CASSLTQIGTYEQYF,TGTGCCAGCAGTTTAACACAGATAGGAACCTACGAGCAGTACTTC
TRBJ2-7,TRBV4-1,-,-,CASSQDYQGQGEQYF,TGCGCCAGCAGCCAAGATTACCAGGGGCAGGGCGAGCAGTACTTC
TRBJ2-7,TRBV7-9,-,-,CASSVAPGEHEQYF,TGTGCCAGCAGCGTGGCACCGGGGGAGCACGAGCAGTACTTC
TRBJ1-1,TRBV9,-,-,CASSPTRRGNTEAFF,TGTGCCAGCAGCCCCACCAGGAGGGGGAACACTGAAGCTTTCTTT
TRBJ2-3,TRBV15,once,-,CATSSAPGETDTQYF,TGTGCCACCAGCAGTGCCCCCGGAGAGACAGATACGCAGTATTTT
TRBJ1-1,TRBV4-3,-,-,CASSQVRVRNTEAFF,TGCGCCAGCAGCCAAGTGAGGGTCCGGAACACTGAAGCTTTCTTT
TRBJ2-3,TRBV11-2,-,TRBD2,CASSKGLAGPDTQYF,TGTGCCAGCAGCAAGGGACTAGCGGGACCGGATACGCAGTATTTT
TRBJ2-7,TRBV14,once,TRBD2,CASRYREGLGYEQYF,TGTGCCAGCAGGTATCGGGAGGGCCTAGGGTACGAGCAGTACTTC
TRBJ1-1,TRBV29-1,-,TRBD1,CSVEDGTGAEAFF,TGCAGCGTTGAAGATGGGACAGGGGCTGAAGCTTTCTTT
TRBJ2-3,TRBV5-1,once,-,CASHQGMGASTDTQYF,TGCGCCAGCCATCAGGGGATGGGGGCCTCCACAGATACGCAGTATTTT
TRBJ2-1,TRBV9,-,-,CASSATRNEQFF,TGTGCCAGCAGCGCAACTCGTAATGAGCAGTTCTTC
TRBJ2-1,TRBV4-1,-,TRBD2,CASSQSGTSGRATEQFF,TGCGCCAGCAGCCAATCAGGGACTAGCGGGAGGGCCACTGAGCAGTTCTTC
TRBJ2-1,TRBV6-5,-,TRBD2,CASTERDSYNEQFF,TGTGCCAGCACCGAGCGGGACTCCTACAATGAGCAGTTCTTC
TRBJ1-2,TRBV5-4,-,-,CASSRGGAVAGYTF,TGTGCCAGCAGCCGTGGTGGGGCGGTCGCTGGCTACACCTTC
TRBJ2-7,TRBV25-1,-,-,CASSESQGAAGQYEQYF,TGTGCCAGCAGTGAATCACAGGGTGCGGCTGGTCAATACGAGCAGTACTTC
TRBJ2-7,TRBV27,once,-,CASSTIPGHSPAAYEQYF,TGTGCCAGCAGTACAATCCCGGGACATTCGCCGGCGGCCTACGAGCAGTACTTC
TRBJ1-2,TRBV25-1,-,-,CASSEFATGFYGYTF,TGTGCCAGCAGTGAATTTGCGACAGGATTCTATGGCTACACCTTC
TRBJ2-7,TRBV11-2,-,-,CASSYATGSGQYF,TGTGCCAGCAGCTATGCGACAGGATCAGGGCAGTACTTC
TRBJ2-2,TRBV10-1,-,TRBD2,CATTSGIPNTGELFF,TGCGCCACCACTAGCGGGATTCCGAACACCGGGGAGCTGTTTTTT
TRBJ2-3,TRBV2,-,TRBD2,CASRLAGGDTDTQYF,TGTGCCAGCAGGTTGGCGGGAGGGGACACAGATACGCAGTATTTT
TRBJ1-1,TRBV4-1,-,-,CASSQATGNTEAFF,TGCGCCAGCAGCCAGGCGACAGGCAACACTGAAGCTTTCTTT
TRBJ1-2,TRBV5-4,-,-,CASSLRDNGYTF,TGTGCCAGCAGCTTGAGGGACAACGGCTACACCTTC
TRBJ2-1,TRBV11-2,-,-,CASSLSEVESSYNEQFF,TGTGCCAGCAGCTTATCGGAGGTTGAAAGCTCCTACAATGAGCAGTTCTTC
TRBJ1-1,TRBV6-1,-,-,CASSHRAGGYAEAFF,TGTGCCAGCAGTCACAGGGCAGGCGGCTACGCTGAAGCTTTCTTT
TRBJ1-1,TRBV6-5,-,TRBD1,CASSSGGRTEAFF,TGTGCCAGCAGTTCAGGGGGCCGCACTGAAGCTTTCTTT